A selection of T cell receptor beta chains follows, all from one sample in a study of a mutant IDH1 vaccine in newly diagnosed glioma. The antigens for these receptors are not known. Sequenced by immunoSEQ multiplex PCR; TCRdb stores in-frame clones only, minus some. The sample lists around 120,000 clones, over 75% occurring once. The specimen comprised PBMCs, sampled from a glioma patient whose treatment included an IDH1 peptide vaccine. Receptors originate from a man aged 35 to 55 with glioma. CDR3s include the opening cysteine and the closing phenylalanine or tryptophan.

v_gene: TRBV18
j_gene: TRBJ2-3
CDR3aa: CASSPLRLAGVTDTQYF

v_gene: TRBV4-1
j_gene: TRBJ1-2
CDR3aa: CASSQAGTGTTHGYTF

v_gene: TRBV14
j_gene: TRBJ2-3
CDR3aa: CASSQVGALTDTQYF

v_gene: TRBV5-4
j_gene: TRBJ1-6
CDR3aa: CASSASTDSPLHF

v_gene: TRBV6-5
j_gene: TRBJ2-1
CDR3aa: CASRTGLGLFNEQFF

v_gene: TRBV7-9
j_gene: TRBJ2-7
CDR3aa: CASSPTGLPQYEQYF

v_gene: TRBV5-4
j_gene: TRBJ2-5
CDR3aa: CASNRDSNNQETQYF

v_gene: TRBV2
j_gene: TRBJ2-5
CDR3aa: CASAAGGSQETQYF

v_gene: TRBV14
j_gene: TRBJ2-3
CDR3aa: CASSLAGGAYPYF

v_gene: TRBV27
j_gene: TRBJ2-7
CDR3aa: CASSGLRGSSYEQYF

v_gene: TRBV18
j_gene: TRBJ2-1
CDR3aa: CASSRDRGLGNEQFF

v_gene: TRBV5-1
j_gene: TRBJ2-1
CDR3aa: CASSGGLAEANEQFF

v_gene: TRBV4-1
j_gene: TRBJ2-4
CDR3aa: CASSPGLAGGLAKNIQYF

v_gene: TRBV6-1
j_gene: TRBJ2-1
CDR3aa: CASSESGPNNEQFF

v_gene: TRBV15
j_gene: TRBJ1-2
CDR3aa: CATSKMGQGVYGYTF

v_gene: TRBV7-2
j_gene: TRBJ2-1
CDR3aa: CASSSGGLAGGPYNEQFF

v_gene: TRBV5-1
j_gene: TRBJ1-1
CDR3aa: CASSLASRTMNTEAFF

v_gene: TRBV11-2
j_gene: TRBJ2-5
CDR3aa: CASSLDRRDRTYF

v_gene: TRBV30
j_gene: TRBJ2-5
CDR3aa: CAWSLQGGWKTQYF

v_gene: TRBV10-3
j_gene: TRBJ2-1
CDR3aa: CAISIPGYYNEQFF

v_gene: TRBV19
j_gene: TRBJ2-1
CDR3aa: CASSIVTGVDEQFF

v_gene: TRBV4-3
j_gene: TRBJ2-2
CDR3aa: CASSQRTANTGELFF

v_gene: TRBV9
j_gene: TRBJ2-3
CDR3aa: CASSVAIGRADTQYF

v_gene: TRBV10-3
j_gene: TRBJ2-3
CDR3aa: CAISESPGQGADTQYF

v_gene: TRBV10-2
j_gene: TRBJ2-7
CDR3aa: CASSDHEQYF

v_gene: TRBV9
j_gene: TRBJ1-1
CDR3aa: CASSAGTVNTEAFF

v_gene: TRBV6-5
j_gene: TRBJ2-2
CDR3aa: CASSPRVAGRGELFF

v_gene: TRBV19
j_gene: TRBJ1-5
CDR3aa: CASTRTGTGYQPQHF

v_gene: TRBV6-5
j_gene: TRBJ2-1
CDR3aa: CASSSLLAGPDNEQFF

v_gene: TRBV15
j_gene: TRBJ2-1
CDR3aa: CATSRKGSAYNEQFF

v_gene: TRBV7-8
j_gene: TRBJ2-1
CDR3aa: CASSLGFRGPKEQFF

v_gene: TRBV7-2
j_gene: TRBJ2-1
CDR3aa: CASSRPGQVGGNEQFF

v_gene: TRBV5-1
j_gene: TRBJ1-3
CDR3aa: CASSLDISGNTIYF

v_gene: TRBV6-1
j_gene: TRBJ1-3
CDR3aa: CASSEGIYSGNTIYF

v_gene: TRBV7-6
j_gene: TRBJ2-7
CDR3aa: CASSRDRGFYEQYF

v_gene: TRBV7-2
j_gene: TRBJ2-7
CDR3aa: CASARTSAYEQYF

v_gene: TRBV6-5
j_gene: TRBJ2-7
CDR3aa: CASSGGTASYEQYF

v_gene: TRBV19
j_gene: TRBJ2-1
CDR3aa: CASSHREGDEQFF

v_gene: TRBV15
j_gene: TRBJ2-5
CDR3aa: CATSRDQGAGTSRETQYF

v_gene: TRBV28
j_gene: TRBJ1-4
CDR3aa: CASSSVRQSFNEKLFF

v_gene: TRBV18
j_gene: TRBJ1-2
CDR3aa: CASSLGPAYGYTF

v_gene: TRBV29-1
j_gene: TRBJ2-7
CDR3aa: CSVGASSYEQYF

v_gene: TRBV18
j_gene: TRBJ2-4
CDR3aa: CASSPETATLNIQYF

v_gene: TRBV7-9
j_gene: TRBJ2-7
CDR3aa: CASSLAGPVTYEQYF

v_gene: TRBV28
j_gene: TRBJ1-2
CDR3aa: CASSPIPNYGYTF

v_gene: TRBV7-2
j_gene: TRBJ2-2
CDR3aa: CASSLRGTSGGGLDGELFF

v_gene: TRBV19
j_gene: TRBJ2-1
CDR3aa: CASSILSAGYNEQFF

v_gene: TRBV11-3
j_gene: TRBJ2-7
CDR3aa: CASSLAGSYEQYF

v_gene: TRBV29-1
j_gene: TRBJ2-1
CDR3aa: CSVPGTGLRNEQFF

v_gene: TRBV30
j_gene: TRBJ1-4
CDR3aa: CAWSVGTGGKKLFF

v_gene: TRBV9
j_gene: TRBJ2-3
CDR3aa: CASSPRDGPGTDTQYF

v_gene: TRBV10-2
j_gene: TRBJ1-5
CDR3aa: CASSESPGGNQPQHF

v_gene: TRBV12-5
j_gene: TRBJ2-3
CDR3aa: CASGLGGQGRDTQYF

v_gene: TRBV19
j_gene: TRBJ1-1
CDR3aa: CASTRLGSMNTEAFF